The 13 T cell receptor beta chains listed next were all sequenced from one sample in a study of beta chain features in type 1 diabetes. Notes on the study in general: All four CD4+ subsets of Type 1 diabetes patients contained TCRB CDR3s that were moderately but significantly shorter.

These receptors' targets are unknown. The whole isolated RNA underwent reverse transcription, so sequencing captured expressed TCRB transcripts. Profiled with immunoSEQ multiplex PCR; TCRdb holds only in-frame clones, not every one. Seen here are about 70,000 clones, around 49% observed once, and the top ten hold around 0.72%. Sequencing used central memory CD4+ T cells from blood. The receptor source for this set is a man aged 25 to 40 with type 1 diabetes.

The chain couples TRBV18 to TRBJ2-1; TRBD2 matches 8 bases. V was clipped by 3 bases and J by 5 bases; unmatched bases: 12. The germline CDR1 and CDR2 sequences are KGHSH and LQKENI. This CDR3 comprises 17 residues. Here the CDR3 reads CASSPNFPTSVDNEQFF. Written as DNA, the CDR3 is TGTGCCAGCTCACCGAATTTCCCGACTAGCGTTGACAATGAGCAGTTCTTC.

V is TRBV19 and J is TRBJ1-5, with a tentative D call TRBD1 (6 bases). CDR3 size: 14 residues. The V and J ends lost 5 bases and 7 bases respectively, with 15 bases between them. The germline V gene has CDR1 LNHDA and CDR2 SQIVND (reference sequence). CDR3: CASSWDKGGQPQHF. The CDR3 DNA sequence: TGTGCCAGTAGTTGGGACAAAGGCGGACAGCCCCAGCATTTT.

This chain links TRBV13 with TRBJ2-7; 10 nucleotides agree with TRBD2. This CDR3 is built from 15 residues. Germline trimming cut 8 bases from V and 2 bases from J; bases unmatched to any gene: 9. Germline values: CDR1 PRHDT, CDR2 FYEKMQ (reference sequence). The CDR3 protein is CASSRGLAATYEQYF. DNA for the CDR3: TGTGCCAGCTCCCGTGGACTAGCGGCCACCTACGAGCAGTACTTC.

In DNA form, the CDR3 reads TGCGCCAGCAGTGAGACTAGCGGGAGGGCCGACACCGGGGAGCTGTTTTTT. Protein sequence: CASSETSGRADTGELFF. The V and J genes are TRBV10-1 and TRBJ2-2; 13 positions agree with TRBD2. Germline-derived CDR1 and CDR2 are WNHNN and SYGVQD (reference sequence). There are 17 residues in the CDR3. V dropped 2 bases and J dropped 3; count of bases not matched to a gene: 3.

CDR3 sequence: CASSTRNQGTEAFF. DNA for the CDR3: TGTGCCAGTAGTACAAGGAATCAGGGGACTGAAGCTTTCTTT. V gene TRBV19 combines with J gene TRBJ1-1; D is perhaps TRBD1 (6 bases). Germline V gene sequence: CDR1 LNHDA, CDR2 SQIVND (reference sequence). The CDR3 runs 14 residues. Trimming took 4 bases from V and 5 from J, leaving 14 bases between them.

DNA of the CDR3: TGTGCCAGCAGCCAGGGTGGGGGACTTAACTATGGCTACACCTTC. It translates to CASSQGGGLNYGYTF. The chain carries TRBV6-6 and TRBJ1-2; maybe TRBD1 (5 bases). Germline CDR1 reads MNHNY; CDR2 reads SVGAGI (reference sequence). This CDR3 spans 15 amino acids. Trimming took off 6 bases at V and 1 base at J, with 15 bases between the two ends.

This chain links TRBV18 with TRBJ2-4, with D possibly matching TRBD2 (6 bases). The CDR3 runs 15 residues. V was shortened by 0 bases and J by 5 bases, with 11 bases between the two germline ends. Germline V gene sequence: CDR1 KGHSH, CDR2 LQKENI. The chain's CDR3 is CASSPPMGGENIQYF. CDR3 DNA sequence: TGTGCCAGCTCACCACCGATGGGGGGAGAAAACATTCAGTACTTC.

This clone was observed a few times. The chain employs TRBV4-1 and TRBJ1-2; 7 positions match TRBD1. V lost 0 bases, J lost 8 bases, and 12 bases stayed unmatched. CDR3 length equals 16 residues. CDR1 MGHRA and CDR2 YSYEKL come from the germline V gene. DNA of the CDR3: TGCGCCAGCAGCCAAGACGGAACAGGGGCCTCCTCCGGCTACACCTTC. As protein: CASSQDGTGASSGYTF.

This clone was seen a few times. The chain is built from TRBV28 and TRBJ2-7, with 10 bases fitting TRBD1. The germline gives CDR1 MDHEN, CDR2 SYDVKM. J gave up 2 bases and V 5 bases, and 6 bases lay outside the gene matches. The CDR3 has 15 amino acids. In DNA, the CDR3 is TGTGCCAGCAGTATTTCCGGGACAGGGGCCTACGAGCAGTACTTC. It translates to CASSISGTGAYEQYF.

A few counts support this clone. The J gene is TRBJ2-1, the V gene TRBV7-2; TRBD2 agrees at 10 bases. CDR1 is SGHTA and CDR2 is FQGNSA in the germline V gene. The CDR3 contains 15 residues. With 5 bases clipped from V and 1 base from J, the junction kept 2 bases outside the gene matches. The CDR3 region is CASSEGLASYNEQFF. The CDR3 nucleotides read TGTGCCAGCAGCGAGGGACTAGCGTCCTACAATGAGCAGTTCTTC.

The gene calls are TRBV11-3 and TRBJ2-2; 8 nucleotides align to TRBD1. CDR1 is SGHNT, CDR2 YENEEA, per germline. V lost 1 base and J lost 5; bases outside the gene matches: 3. This CDR3 is built from 15 residues. The DNA of the CDR3 is TGTGCCAGCAGCTTAGTCGGACAGGGAACCGGGGAGCTGTTTTTT. Translating gives CASSLVGQGTGELFF.

V gene TRBV4-2 combines with J gene TRBJ2-7, with D hard to call. This CDR3 has 15 residues. CDR1 is LGHNA and CDR2 is YNFKEQ in the germline V gene. Trimming left V 1 base short and J 0 bases short, with 10 bases between. CDR3 nucleotide sequence: TGTGCCAGCAGCCAAGCTCGGTCTCCCTCCTACGAGCAGTACTTC. Encoded protein: CASSQARSPSYEQYF.

The chain is built from TRBV4-1 and TRBJ1-4; 10 bases align to TRBD1. Germline V CDR1 and CDR2: MGHRA, YSYEKL. The CDR3 contains 14 residues. J lost 5 bases, V lost 3 bases, and 0 bases had no gene match. As DNA, the CDR3 is TGCGCCAGCAGCCAGGGACAGGGGAATGAAAAACTGTTTTTT. Residues: CASSQGQGNEKLFF.